What follows is one T cell receptor (beta chain) and its context. The data derive from a study of CD8 T cells in Susac syndrome. With random hexamers, reverse transcription was performed on about 0.5 to 1 ug of RNA. TCRdb reprocessed the immunoSEQ multiplex PCR reads via MiXCR and lists one record per CDR3 protein. This repertoire shows around 80,000 distinct CDR3 sequences, approximately 96% found once; its top ten account for roughly 0.45%. Germline CDR1 reads GTSNPN; CDR2 reads SVGIG (reference sequence). V lost 2 bases and J lost 2, with 7 bases in between. CDR3 size: 12 residues. The source of this sequence is a human donor with Susac syndrome. This sequence joins TRBV30 and TRBJ2-7; D is unclear. The sample was CD8+ T cells from PBMCs. In nucleotides, the CDR3 is TGTGCCTGGAGTTCAGGTCCCTACGAGCAGTACTTC. It yields the protein CAWSSGPYEQYF.